The 11 T cell receptor beta chains listed next were all sequenced from one sample in a study of human CD8 memory T cell subsets. Generation of TCR beta libraries used UMI-labeled 5' RACE. TCRdb re-called the 5' RACE reads and gives one entry per CDR3 protein, without DNA. The table lists 6,000 to 9,000 distinct CDR3 sequences. The sequencing sample was made of CD8+ T cells from PBMCs. The receptors shown here come from a human donor in good health.

This clonotype is deemed medium-sized (0.01 to 0.1%) by its frequency. This sequence joins TRBV14 and TRBJ1-1. CDR1 and CDR2 (germline): SGHDN, FVKESK. This CDR3 spans 14 amino acids. The CDR3 is CASSQRGGGTEAFF.

This clonotype shows up as medium-sized by frequency. The V gene is TRBV20-1, the J gene TRBJ2-1; TCRdb designates TRBD2, a call that cannot be tested without DNA. This CDR3 spans 17 amino acids. Per germline, CDR1 DFQATT and CDR2 SNEGSKA (reference sequence). The CDR3 is CSASLVIAGIVYNEQFF.

The chain uses TRBV13 and TRBJ2-7; TCRdb proposes TRBD1, but this gene call is untestable without DNA. The CDR3 is made up of 13 amino acids. From germline, CDR1 is PRHDT and CDR2 FYEKMQ (reference sequence). The CDR3 loop reads CASSLRQAYEQYF.

The rearrangement joins TRBV5-1 to TRBJ2-1; lacking DNA, the TRBD1 call made by TCRdb goes unchecked. The CDR3 is made up of 14 amino acids. Germline V gene lookup returns CDR1 SGHRS and CDR2 YFSETQ. CDR3 sequence reads: CASSSGTGDNEQFF.

CDR3 loop: CSALAGDHEQFF. The V gene is TRBV29-1, the J gene TRBJ2-1; TCRdb's D call, TRBD2, is unchecked because there is no DNA. CDR1 and CDR2 from the germline V gene are SQVTM and ANQGSEA. The CDR3 loop spans 12 amino acids.

This chain links TRBV18 with TRBJ1-4. This CDR3 contains 16 residues. Germline V gene data show CDR1 as KGHSH and CDR2 as LQKENI. The chain's CDR3 is CASSTPESGENEKLFF. Together with reference TRBV18 and TRBJ1-4, the CDR3 gives the full variable domain: NAGVMQNPRHLVRRRGQEARLRCSPMKGHSHVYWYRQLPEEGLKFMVYLQKENIIDESGMPKERFSAEFPKEGPSILRIQQVVRGDSAAYFCASSTPESGENEKLFFGSGTQLSVL.

V gene TRBV15 combines with J gene TRBJ1-5. Germline-derived CDR1 and CDR2 are LNHNV and YYDKDF (reference sequence). The CDR3 consists of 16 residues. The CDR3 is CATSRDLRGHDEPQHF.

The V gene is TRBV7-2, the J gene TRBJ2-1. This CDR3 contains 13 residues. Germline CDR1 reads SGHTA; CDR2 reads FQGNSA. CDR3 region: CASSLDSYNEQFF.

The V and J genes are TRBV29-1 and TRBJ2-1; TCRdb proposes TRBD1, but this gene call is untestable without DNA. CDR3 length: 13 amino acids. In germline, CDR1 is SQVTM, CDR2 ANQGSEA. The CDR3 here is CSISTGFDNEQFF.

This sequence joins TRBV12-3 or TRBV12-4 and TRBJ2-3; the D call of TRBD1 rests on TCRdb alone, since no DNA is present to check it. The CDR3 length is 12 residues. CDR3 region: CASSPAADTQYF.

The chain carries TRBV5-1 and TRBJ2-5; the TRBD2 assignment by TCRdb is unverifiable without DNA. CDR3 length: 15 amino acids. The V gene's germline CDR1 is SGHRS and CDR2 YFSETQ. Here the CDR3 reads CASKPEGRGQETQYF.